These T cell receptor beta chains were read from a single sample in a study of T-cell reconstitution after alpha-beta-depleted transplantation in children. Each CDR3 protein gets one entry after TCRdb re-called the PCR reads with MiXCR. The repertoire has under 850,000 distinct CDR3 sequences, less than 15% of them found once; the top ten carry 0.79%. The sample here was PBMCs, taken before TCRalphabeta/CD19-depleted stem cell transplant. Source of these receptors: a girl aged 2 to 9 with congenital amegakaryocytic thrombocytopenia, due to receive a stem cell transplant. Each CDR3 is given with its conserved first and last residue. D genes are given only for firm matches. Expanded clones get a size class; other rows say once, few or many, or leave the size out.

v_gene: TRBV5-1
d_gene: .
j_gene: TRBJ2-4
abundance: .
CDR3nt: TGCGCCAGCAGCTTGGGGTCAGCCGCAGCCAAAAACATTCAGTACTTC
CDR3aa: CASSLGSAAAKNIQYF

v_gene: TRBV5-1
d_gene: .
j_gene: TRBJ2-7
abundance: many
CDR3nt: TGCGCCAGCAGCGACGCCGTGGGCGTTGGGGACTACGAGCAGTACTTC
CDR3aa: CASSDAVGVGDYEQYF

v_gene: TRBV27
d_gene: .
j_gene: TRBJ2-7
abundance: few
CDR3nt: TGTGCCAGCAGTCCCGACAGGAGCGTTCCCTACGAGCAGTACTTC
CDR3aa: CASSPDRSVPYEQYF

v_gene: TRBV29-1
d_gene: .
j_gene: TRBJ2-1
abundance: many
CDR3nt: TGCAGCGTTGAAAATACGGCCGGGAATGAGCAGTTCTTC
CDR3aa: CSVENTAGNEQFF

v_gene: TRBV20-1
d_gene: TRBD2
j_gene: TRBJ2-6
abundance: many
CDR3nt: TGCAGTGCTAGTCTGGAAAGGACTAGCCTCAACTCTGGGGCCAACGTCCTGACTTTC
CDR3aa: CSASLERTSLNSGANVLTF

v_gene: TRBV7-9
d_gene: .
j_gene: TRBJ2-7
abundance: few
CDR3nt: TGTGCCAGCAGCTTAAATCCCGAGCAGTACTTC
CDR3aa: CASSLNPEQYF

v_gene: TRBV5-1
d_gene: .
j_gene: TRBJ2-1
abundance: few
CDR3nt: TGCGCCAGCAGCTTCGGCCTAAAGAGGATGAGCCACAATGAGCAGTTCTTC
CDR3aa: CASSFGLKRMSHNEQFF

v_gene: TRBV20-1
d_gene: TRBD1
j_gene: TRBJ1-1
abundance: .
CDR3nt: TGCAGTGCTATCACACCGGGACAGGGGACTGAAGCTTTCTTT
CDR3aa: CSAITPGQGTEAFF

v_gene: TRBV20-1
d_gene: TRBD2
j_gene: TRBJ2-1
abundance: many
CDR3nt: TGCAGTGCTAGCCTGACTAGCGGGAGGAATGAGCAGTTCTTC
CDR3aa: CSASLTSGRNEQFF

v_gene: TRBV7-9
d_gene: .
j_gene: TRBJ1-1
abundance: .
CDR3nt: TGTGCCAGCAGGGGATTGAGTCCGAGGAACACTGAAGCTTTCTTT
CDR3aa: CASRGLSPRNTEAFF

v_gene: TRBV18
d_gene: .
j_gene: TRBJ1-1
abundance: .
CDR3nt: TGTGCCAGCTCACCATTGGAGGGTTCGGCTTTCTTT
CDR3aa: CASSPLEGSAFF

v_gene: TRBV7-9
d_gene: .
j_gene: TRBJ2-7
abundance: few
CDR3nt: TGTGCCAGCAGCTTAGACGCCCCATACGAGCAGTACTTC
CDR3aa: CASSLDAPYEQYF

v_gene: TRBV5-1
d_gene: .
j_gene: TRBJ2-1
abundance: .
CDR3nt: TGCGCCAGCAGCTTGGAAGGTACTTGGGGCTACAATGAGCAGTTCTTC
CDR3aa: CASSLEGTWGYNEQFF

v_gene: TRBV27
d_gene: .
j_gene: TRBJ2-3
abundance: few
CDR3nt: TGTGCCAGCAGTTTTATCACTAGTCCCAGCACAGATACGCAGTATTTT
CDR3aa: CASSFITSPSTDTQYF

v_gene: TRBV6-1
d_gene: TRBD1
j_gene: TRBJ1-1
abundance: many
CDR3nt: TGTGCCAGCAGTCGCGCGACAGGGAGAAACACTGAAGCTTTCTTT
CDR3aa: CASSRATGRNTEAFF

v_gene: TRBV20-1
d_gene: TRBD1
j_gene: TRBJ2-3
abundance: many
CDR3nt: TGCAGTGCGTACCCGGGACAGGGGTACTCGGATACGCAGTATTTT
CDR3aa: CSAYPGQGYSDTQYF

v_gene: TRBV5-1
d_gene: TRBD1
j_gene: TRBJ1-6
abundance: .
CDR3nt: TGCGCCAGCAGCCCGCCAGGACAGGGGAAATCACCCCTCCACTTT
CDR3aa: CASSPPGQGKSPLHF

v_gene: TRBV18
d_gene: TRBD1
j_gene: TRBJ2-1
abundance: many
CDR3nt: TGTGCCAGCTCATCTGGACAGGCCTCTTCGGAGTTCTTC
CDR3aa: CASSSGQASSEFF

v_gene: TRBV5-1
d_gene: TRBD2
j_gene: TRBJ2-3
abundance: few
CDR3nt: TGCGCCAGCAGCCAAGGACTAGCGGGAGAAGATTTCGCGTGGGCAGATACGCAGTATTTT
CDR3aa: CASSQGLAGEDFAWADTQYF

v_gene: TRBV5-1
d_gene: TRBD1
j_gene: TRBJ1-4
abundance: many
CDR3nt: TGCGCCAGCAGCTTGACAGGGGTCGAAAAACTGTTTTTT
CDR3aa: CASSLTGVEKLFF

v_gene: TRBV19
d_gene: .
j_gene: TRBJ2-1
abundance: few
CDR3nt: TGTGCCAGTAGTATAGGGGGACTGATAGGGGAGCAGTTCTTC
CDR3aa: CASSIGGLIGEQFF

v_gene: TRBV9
d_gene: TRBD2
j_gene: TRBJ2-7
abundance: many
CDR3nt: TGTGCCAGCAGCCCCCGGGGTAGCGGGCCCTCCTACGAGCAGTACTTC
CDR3aa: CASSPRGSGPSYEQYF